This passage covers 24 T cell receptor beta chains from one sample sequenced in a study of T cell repertoires in ileal Crohn's disease. The assay was immunoSEQ multiplex PCR, and TCRdb's table has in-frame clones only and misses some. The repertoire has about 2,200 clones, roughly 57% of them found once; the top ten carry about 9.3%. The time point: neoterminal ileum biopsy at postoperative endoscopy, about 6 months after surgery. The source material was ileal tissue. The receptors shown here come from an adult with Crohn's disease.

This clone turned up a few times. This chain uses TRBV6-1 with TRBJ2-7, with 10 bases identical to TRBD1. CDR3 length equals 16 residues. Per germline, CDR1 MNHNS and CDR2 SASEGT. Germline trimming cut 3 bases from V and 3 bases from J; bases unmatched to any gene: 8. CDR3 coding DNA: TGTGCCAGCAGTGATAGGGACAGGGGTTTGGGCTACGAGCAGTACTTC. This sequence encodes CASSDRDRGLGYEQYF.

The J gene is TRBJ2-2, the V gene TRBV5-1; 8 bases match TRBD1. Germline assignment: CDR1 SGHRS and CDR2 YFSETQ. This CDR3 comprises 16 residues. Trimming cost V 5 bases and J 0 bases; bases outside gene matches: 6. CDR3 nucleotides: TGCGCCAGCAGGCCCCCGGGACAGGCGAACACCGGGGAGCTGTTTTTT. Translating it yields CASRPPGQANTGELFF.

The rearrangement links TRBV5-6 to TRBJ1-6, with TRBD1 identical over 7 bases. The ends lost 0 bases at V and 10 bases at J; junction bases unmatched: 16. The CDR3 has 18 amino acids. CDR1 is SGHDT and CDR2 is YYEEEE in the germline V gene. The CDR3 DNA reads as TGTGCCAGCAGCTTGGGTTGGACAGGCGCCGCTCTGAACTCACCCCTCCACTTT. Protein product: CASSLGWTGAALNSPLHF.

This clone was seen a few times. V usage is TRBV13 and J usage is TRBJ2-2; TRBD1 is a possible D gene (5 bases). Germline assignment: CDR1 PRHDT and CDR2 FYEKMQ (reference sequence). This CDR3 region has 15 residues. Trimming pared 5 bases from V and 0 bases from J, leaving 10 bases between. In DNA, the CDR3 is TGTGCCAGCAGCCCCGACAGACCGAACACCGGGGAGCTGTTTTTT. Protein product: CASSPDRPNTGELFF.

The V and J genes are TRBV15 and TRBJ2-2, with a weak D call TRBD1 (5 bases). With 6 bases removed from V and 0 bases from J, the gap between germline ends came to 8 bases. CDR3 size: 14 residues. In germline, CDR1 is LNHNV, CDR2 YYDKDF (reference sequence). CDR3 sequence reads: CATRETANTGELFF. CDR3 in DNA: TGTGCCACCAGAGAGACAGCGAACACCGGGGAGCTGTTTTTT.

Notes on this clone: One end of the junction fails to match germline, which may point to a read error. The CDR3 sequence is CASSLRTSGKQEAQYF. CDR3 bases: TGTGCCAGCAGCTTACGTACTAGCGGGAAGCAAGAGGCCCAGTACTTC. The chain has TRBV7-2 and TRBJ2-5, with TRBD2 matching over 10 bases. The CDR3 totals 16 residues. Germline lookup yields CDR1 SGHTA and CDR2 FQGNSA.

The chain has TRBV28 and TRBJ2-4, with TRBD2 as a possible D gene (6 bases). V lost 6 bases, J lost 0 bases, and 12 bases lay in between. Germline lookup yields CDR1 MDHEN and CDR2 SYDVKM. The CDR3 totals 15 residues. The CDR3 bases are TGTGCCAGCAGCGCACCGGGACTAGCCAAAAACATTCAGTACTTC. Its translation is CASSAPGLAKNIQYF.

The V gene is TRBV7-8, the J gene TRBJ2-2, with a weak D call TRBD2 (6 bases). Germline V gene sequence: CDR1 SGHVS, CDR2 FQNEAQ. The V and J ends lost 4 bases and 1 base respectively, with 13 bases between them. The CDR3 consists of 16 residues. The CDR3 DNA reads TGTGCCAGCAGCTCAACTCTAGCGCAGAACACCGGGGAGCTGTTTTTT. Translating gives CASSSTLAQNTGELFF.

This sequence joins TRBV10-3 and TRBJ1-3; 9 bases map to TRBD1. CDR3 length: 16 residues. V gave up 5 bases and J gave up 0 bases; unmatched junction bases: 5. Per germline, CDR1 ENHRY and CDR2 SYGVKD. The DNA for the CDR3 is TGTGCCATCAGTTACGGGACAGGGAACTCTGGAAACACCATATATTTT. This translates into CAISYGTGNSGNTIYF.

This clone was seen only once. This sequence joins TRBV2 and TRBJ1-1, with 7 bases fitting TRBD1. Germline values: CDR1 SNHLY, CDR2 FYNNEI. CDR3 size: 12 residues. V lost 6 bases, J lost 8 bases, and 6 bases stayed unmatched. The CDR3 sequence: CASRDDRVEAFF. CDR3 in DNA: TGTGCCAGCAGGGACGACAGGGTGGAAGCTTTCTTT.

The genes are TRBV5-1 and TRBJ2-2, with 14 bases identical to TRBD2. CDR1 SGHRS and CDR2 YFSETQ come from the germline V gene. The junction had 5 bases not matched to a gene; V was cut back by 4 bases and J by 6 bases. The CDR3 runs 16 residues. CDR3 residues: CASSGLGLAGAGELFF. In DNA, the CDR3 is TGCGCCAGCAGCGGGCTGGGACTAGCGGGAGCCGGGGAGCTGTTTTTT.

V and J are TRBV6-1 and TRBJ1-2, with TRBD1 matching 8 bases. After removal of 3 bases from V and 6 bases from J, the junction contained 9 bases not matched to a gene. Germline values: CDR1 MNHNS, CDR2 SASEGT. The CDR3 loop spans 15 amino acids. Here the CDR3 reads CASSDRGLPFDGYTF. CDR3 nucleotides: TGTGCCAGCAGTGACAGGGGGCTACCCTTCGATGGCTACACCTTC.

The V gene is TRBV6-5, the J gene TRBJ2-5; D remains ambiguous. The CDR3 has 13 amino acids. The germline V gene encodes CDR1 MNHEY and CDR2 SVGAGI. V was clipped by 2 bases and J by 3 bases, with 7 bases between them. The CDR3 nucleotides are TGTGCCAGCAGTTACACTTCTAAAGAGACCCAGTACTTC. This codes for CASSYTSKETQYF.

The genes are TRBV2 and TRBJ2-3; TRBD2 matches at 13 bases. Germline values: CDR1 SNHLY, CDR2 FYNNEI. The junction had 12 bases not matched to a gene; V was cut back by 9 bases and J by 0 bases. CDR3 length equals 18 residues. In DNA, the CDR3 is TGTGCCAGTTTTTGGACTAGCGGGAGCCTTGCTAGCACAGATACGCAGTATTTT. Amino acid sequence: CASFWTSGSLASTDTQYF.

The chain uses TRBV11-3 and TRBJ1-1; D not resolved. Trimming stripped 0 bases from V and 0 bases from J, with 5 bases between. Looked up from germline, CDR1 is SGHNT and CDR2 is YENEEA. The CDR3 is 14 residues long. CDR3 region: CASSLDGLNTEAFF. DNA of the CDR3: TGTGCCAGCAGCTTAGACGGGTTGAACACTGAAGCTTTCTTT.

This chain connects TRBV30 to TRBJ2-3, with D maybe TRBD1 (5 bases). This CDR3 has 15 residues. Germline V gene sequence: CDR1 GTSNPN, CDR2 SVGIG (reference sequence). Trimming took 5 bases from V and 0 from J, leaving 15 bases between them. The CDR3 loop reads CAWGRQRSSTDTQYF. The CDR3 DNA is TGTGCCTGGGGCAGACAGAGATCTAGCACAGATACGCAGTATTTT.

The chain joins TRBV28 to TRBJ1-2, with 7 positions matching TRBD1. Losses at the gene ends were 6 bases for V and 4 bases for J; bases not matched to a gene: 14. CDR1 is MDHEN and CDR2 is SYDVKM in the germline V gene. The CDR3 consists of 16 residues. The CDR3, as DNA: TGTGCCAGCAGGCACTCTATTCTGACAGGGCTCTATGGCTACACCTTC. Amino acid sequence: CASRHSILTGLYGYTF.

The chain links TRBV11-2 to TRBJ2-1; 11 bases line up with TRBD2. J lost 0 bases, V lost 3 bases, and 7 bases had no gene match. The CDR3 runs 18 residues. Germline CDR1 reads SGHAT; CDR2 reads FQNNGV. The chain's CDR3 is CASSFLTSGVSSYNEQFF. In DNA, the CDR3 is TGTGCCAGCAGCTTCTTGACTAGCGGGGTGAGCTCCTACAATGAGCAGTTCTTC.

The rearrangement uses TRBV6-6 and TRBJ2-7; TRBD1 aligns across 8 bases. V trimming: 10 bases; J trimming: 2 bases; junction bases outside the gene matches: 7. From germline, CDR1 is MNHNY and CDR2 SVGAGI (reference sequence). The CDR3 extends over 13 amino acids. CDR3 amino acids: CATNRGIAYEQYF. The CDR3 nucleotides are TGTGCCACCAACAGGGGGATCGCCTACGAGCAGTACTTC.

V is TRBV2 and J is TRBJ1-4; no firm D call. The CDR3 totals 13 residues. Germline CDR1 SNHLY, CDR2 FYNNEI. V shed 7 bases and J shed 8 bases, with 14 bases lying between them. CDR3 residues: CASTQAGEEKLFF. The CDR3 nucleotides are TGTGCCAGCACCCAGGCCGGGGAAGAAAAACTGTTTTTT.

This rearrangement joins TRBV28 to TRBJ1-4; tentative D call: TRBD1 (6 bases). Trimming removed 2 bases at V and 7 bases at J, with 11 bases between. Germline CDR1 reads MDHEN; CDR2 reads SYDVKM. CDR3 length: 14 residues. The CDR3 coding sequence is TGTGCCAGCAGTTTACCAGGGGCGGGTGAAAAACTGTTTTTT. Translation: CASSLPGAGEKLFF.

This chain uses TRBV25-1 with TRBJ1-4; D not resolved. Trimming took off 2 bases at V and 1 base at J, with 5 bases between the two ends. Germline assignment: CDR1 MGHDK and CDR2 SYGVNS. This CDR3 has 14 residues. CDR3 sequence: CASSERQTNEKLFF. The CDR3 DNA reads as TGTGCCAGCAGTGAAAGACAAACTAATGAAAAACTGTTTTTT.

V gene TRBV6-1 combines with J gene TRBJ2-1; tentatively, D is TRBD1 (6 bases). Germline assignment: CDR1 MNHNS and CDR2 SASEGT. There are 15 residues in the CDR3. Trimming pared 2 bases from V and 8 bases from J, leaving 16 bases between. CDR3 in DNA: TGTGCCAGCAGTGAATATGGGGGCCGAGGGGATGAGCAGTTCTTC. Amino acid sequence: CASSEYGGRGDEQFF.

The V and J genes are TRBV11-3 and TRBJ1-6; 7 bases align to TRBD1. CDR3 size: 15 residues. The germline gives CDR1 SGHNT, CDR2 YENEEA. V dropped 2 bases and J dropped 8; count of bases not matched to a gene: 6. CDR3 nucleotides: TGTGCCAGCAGCTTAAGCTCAGGGGGTTATTCACCCCTCCACTTT. Protein product: CASSLSSGGYSPLHF.